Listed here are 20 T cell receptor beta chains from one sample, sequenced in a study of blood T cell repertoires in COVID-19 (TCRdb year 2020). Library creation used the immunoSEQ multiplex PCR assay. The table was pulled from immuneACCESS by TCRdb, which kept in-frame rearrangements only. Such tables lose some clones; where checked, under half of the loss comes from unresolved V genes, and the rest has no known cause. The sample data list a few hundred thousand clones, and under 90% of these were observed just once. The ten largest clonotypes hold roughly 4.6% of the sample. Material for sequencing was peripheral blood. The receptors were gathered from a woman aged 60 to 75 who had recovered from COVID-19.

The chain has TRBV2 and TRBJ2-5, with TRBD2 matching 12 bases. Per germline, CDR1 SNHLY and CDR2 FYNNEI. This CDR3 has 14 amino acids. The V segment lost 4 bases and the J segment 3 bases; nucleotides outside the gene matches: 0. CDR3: CASSGTSGEETQYF. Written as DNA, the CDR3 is TGTGCCAGCAGTGGGACTAGCGGGGAAGAGACCCAGTACTTC.

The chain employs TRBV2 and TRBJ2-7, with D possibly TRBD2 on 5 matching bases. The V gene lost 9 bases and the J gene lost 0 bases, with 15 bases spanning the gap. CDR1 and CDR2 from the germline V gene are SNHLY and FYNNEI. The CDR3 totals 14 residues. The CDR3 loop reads CASRVTGSSYEQYF. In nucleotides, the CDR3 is TGTGCCAGTAGAGTAACGGGATCCTCCTACGAGCAGTACTTC. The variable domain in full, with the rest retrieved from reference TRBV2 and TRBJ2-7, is EPEVTQTPSHQVTQMGQEVILRCVPISNHLYFYWYRQILGQKVEFLVSFYNNEISEKSEIFDDQFSVERPDGSNFTLKIRSTKLEDSAMYFCASRVTGSSYEQYFGPGTRLTVT.

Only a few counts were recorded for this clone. DNA of the CDR3: TGTGCCAGCAGGGCATGGACAGGCACTACCGACAATTCACCCCTCCACTTT. As protein: CASRAWTGTTDNSPLHF. V is TRBV5-8 and J is TRBJ1-6; 7 bases fit TRBD1. The ends lost 5 bases at V and 7 bases at J; junction bases unmatched: 15. Germline CDR1 SGHTS, CDR2 YDEGEE. This CDR3 has 17 amino acids.

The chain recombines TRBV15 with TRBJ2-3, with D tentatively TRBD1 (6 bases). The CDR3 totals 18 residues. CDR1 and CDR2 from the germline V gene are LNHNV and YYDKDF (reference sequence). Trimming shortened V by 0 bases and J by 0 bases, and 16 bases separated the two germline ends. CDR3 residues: CATSRDFSRTESTDTQYF. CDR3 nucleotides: TGTGCCACCAGCAGAGATTTCTCCAGGACAGAAAGCACAGATACGCAGTATTTT.

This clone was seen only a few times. The CDR3 nucleotides read TGTGCCAGCAAGCGGTACCAAGAGACCCAGTACTTC. Translation: CASKRYQETQYF. The chain links TRBV2 to TRBJ2-5; D may be TRBD2 (5 bases). The CDR3 is made up of 12 amino acids. Per the germline V gene, CDR1 is SNHLY and CDR2 is FYNNEI. V lost 7 bases and J lost 0, with 6 bases in between.

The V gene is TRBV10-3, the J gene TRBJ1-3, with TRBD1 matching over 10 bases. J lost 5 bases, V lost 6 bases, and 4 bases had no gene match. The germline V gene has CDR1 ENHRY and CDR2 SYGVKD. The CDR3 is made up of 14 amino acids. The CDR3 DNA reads TGTGCCATCAGCCGGGACAGGGGCAGAAACACCATATATTTT. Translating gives CAISRDRGRNTIYF.

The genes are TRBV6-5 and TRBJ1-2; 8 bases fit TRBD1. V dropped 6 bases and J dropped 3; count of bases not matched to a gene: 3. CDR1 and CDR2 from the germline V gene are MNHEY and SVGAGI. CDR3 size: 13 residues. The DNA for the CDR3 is TGTGCCAGCAGCCCGACAGGGGACTATGGCTACACCTTC. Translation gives CASSPTGDYGYTF.

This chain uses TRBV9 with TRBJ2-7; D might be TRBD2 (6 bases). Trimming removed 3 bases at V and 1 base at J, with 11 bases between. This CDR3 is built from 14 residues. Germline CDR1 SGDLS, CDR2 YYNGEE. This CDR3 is CASSAIGTSYEQYF. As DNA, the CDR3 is TGTGCCAGCAGCGCAATTGGGACTTCCTACGAGCAGTACTTC.

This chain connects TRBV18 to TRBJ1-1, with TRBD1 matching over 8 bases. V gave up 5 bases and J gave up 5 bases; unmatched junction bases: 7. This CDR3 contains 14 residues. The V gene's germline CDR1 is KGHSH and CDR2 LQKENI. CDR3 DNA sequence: TGTGCCAGCTCAACTCAGGGGGCGCGGACTGAAGCTTTCTTT. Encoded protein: CASSTQGARTEAFF.

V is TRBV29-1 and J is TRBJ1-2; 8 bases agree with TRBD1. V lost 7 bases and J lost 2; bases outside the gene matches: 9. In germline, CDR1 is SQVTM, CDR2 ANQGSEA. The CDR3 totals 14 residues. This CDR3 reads CSAGGGQANYGYTF. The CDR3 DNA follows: TGCAGCGCCGGTGGGGGACAGGCAAACTATGGCTACACCTTC.

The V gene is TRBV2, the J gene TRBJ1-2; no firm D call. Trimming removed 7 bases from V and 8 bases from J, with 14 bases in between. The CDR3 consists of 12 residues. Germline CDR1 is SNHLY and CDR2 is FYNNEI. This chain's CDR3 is CASKTGDGGYTF. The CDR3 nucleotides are TGTGCCAGCAAGACCGGGGATGGGGGCTACACCTTC.

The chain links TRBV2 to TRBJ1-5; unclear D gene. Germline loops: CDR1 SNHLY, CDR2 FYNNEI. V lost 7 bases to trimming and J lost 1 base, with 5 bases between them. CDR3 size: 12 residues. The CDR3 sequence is CASTYSNQPQHF. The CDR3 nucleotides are TGTGCCAGCACCTACAGCAATCAGCCCCAGCATTTT.

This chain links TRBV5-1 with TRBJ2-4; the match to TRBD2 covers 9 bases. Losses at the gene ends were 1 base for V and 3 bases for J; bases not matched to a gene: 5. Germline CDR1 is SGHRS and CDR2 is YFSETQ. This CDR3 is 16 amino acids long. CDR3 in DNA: TGCGCCAGCAGCTTGTCTAGCGGGGCTGGCAAAAACATTCAGTACTTC. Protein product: CASSLSSGAGKNIQYF.

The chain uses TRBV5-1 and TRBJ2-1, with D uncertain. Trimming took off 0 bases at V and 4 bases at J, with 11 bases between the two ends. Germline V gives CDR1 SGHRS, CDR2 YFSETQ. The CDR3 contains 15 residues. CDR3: CASSLVTDGYNEQFF. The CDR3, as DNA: TGCGCCAGCAGCTTGGTAACCGACGGGTACAATGAGCAGTTCTTC.

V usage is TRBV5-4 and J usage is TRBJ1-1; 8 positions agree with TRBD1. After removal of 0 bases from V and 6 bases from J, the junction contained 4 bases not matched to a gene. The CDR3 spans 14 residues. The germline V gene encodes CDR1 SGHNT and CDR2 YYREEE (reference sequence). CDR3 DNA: TGTGCCAGCAGCTTGGCAGGGGGCGACGCTGAAGCTTTCTTT. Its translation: CASSLAGGDAEAFF.

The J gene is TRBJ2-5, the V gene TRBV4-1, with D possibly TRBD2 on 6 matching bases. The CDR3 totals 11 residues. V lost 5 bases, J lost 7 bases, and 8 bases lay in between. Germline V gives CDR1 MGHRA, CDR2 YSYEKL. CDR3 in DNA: TGCGCCAGCAGCTCAGCGGGGACCCAGTACTTC. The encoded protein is CASSSAGTQYF.

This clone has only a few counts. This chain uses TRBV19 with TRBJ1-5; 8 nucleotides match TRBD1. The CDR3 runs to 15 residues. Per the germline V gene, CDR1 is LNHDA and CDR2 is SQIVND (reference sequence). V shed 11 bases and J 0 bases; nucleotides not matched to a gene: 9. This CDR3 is CASLRTGNSNQPQHF. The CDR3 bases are TGTGCCTCTCTTCGGACAGGGAATAGCAATCAGCCCCAGCATTTT.

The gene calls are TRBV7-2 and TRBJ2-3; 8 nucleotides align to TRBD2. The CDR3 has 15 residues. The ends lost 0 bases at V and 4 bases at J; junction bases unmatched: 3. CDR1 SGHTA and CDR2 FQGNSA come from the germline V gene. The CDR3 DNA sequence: TGTGCCAGCAGCTTAGCCAGCGGGGGTGCAGATACGCAGTATTTT. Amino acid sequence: CASSLASGGADTQYF. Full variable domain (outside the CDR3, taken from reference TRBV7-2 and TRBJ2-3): GAGVSQSPSNKVTEKGKDVELRCDPISGHTALYWYRQSLGQGLEFLIYFQGNSAPDKSGLPSDRFSAERTGGSVSTLTIQRTQQEDSAVYLCASSLASGGADTQYFGPGTRLTVL.

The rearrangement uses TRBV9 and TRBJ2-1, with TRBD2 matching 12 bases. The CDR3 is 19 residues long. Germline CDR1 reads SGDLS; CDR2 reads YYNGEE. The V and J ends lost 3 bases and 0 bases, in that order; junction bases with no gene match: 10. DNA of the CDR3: TGTGCCAGCAGCGGGACTAGCGGGGTAATCTCAAGCTCCTACAATGAGCAGTTCTTC. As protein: CASSGTSGVISSSYNEQFF.

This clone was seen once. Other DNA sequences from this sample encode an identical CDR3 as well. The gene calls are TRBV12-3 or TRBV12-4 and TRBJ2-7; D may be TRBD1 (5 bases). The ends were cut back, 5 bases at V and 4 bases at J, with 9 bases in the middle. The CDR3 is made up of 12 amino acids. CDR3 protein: CASSPDRYEQYF. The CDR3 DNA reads TGTGCCAGCAGTCCCGACAGATACGAGCAGTACTTC.